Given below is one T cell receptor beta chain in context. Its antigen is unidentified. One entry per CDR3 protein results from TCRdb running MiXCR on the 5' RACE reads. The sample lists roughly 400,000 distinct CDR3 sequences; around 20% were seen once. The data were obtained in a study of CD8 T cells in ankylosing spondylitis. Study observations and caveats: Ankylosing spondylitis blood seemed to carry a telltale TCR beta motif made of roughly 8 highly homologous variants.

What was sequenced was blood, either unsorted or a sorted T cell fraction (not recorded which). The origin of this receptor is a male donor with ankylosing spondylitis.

CDR3 sequence (DNA): TGCGCCAGCAGCTTGGGTCCGGGAAACTATGGCTACACCTTC. Translation: CASSLGPGNYGYTF. The rearrangement links TRBV5-1 to TRBJ1-2; D is unresolved. V shed 0 bases and J shed 2 bases, with 8 bases lying between them. CDR3 length: 14 residues. Germline lookup yields CDR1 SGHRS and CDR2 YFSETQ. The full variable domain, in which reference TRBV5-1 and TRBJ1-2 provide the parts outside the CDR3, is KAGVTQTPRYLIKTRGQQVTLSCSPISGHRSVSWYQQTPGQGLQFLFEYFSETQRNKGNFPGRFSGRQFSNSRSEMNVSTLELGDSALYLCASSLGPGNYGYTFGSGTRLTVV.